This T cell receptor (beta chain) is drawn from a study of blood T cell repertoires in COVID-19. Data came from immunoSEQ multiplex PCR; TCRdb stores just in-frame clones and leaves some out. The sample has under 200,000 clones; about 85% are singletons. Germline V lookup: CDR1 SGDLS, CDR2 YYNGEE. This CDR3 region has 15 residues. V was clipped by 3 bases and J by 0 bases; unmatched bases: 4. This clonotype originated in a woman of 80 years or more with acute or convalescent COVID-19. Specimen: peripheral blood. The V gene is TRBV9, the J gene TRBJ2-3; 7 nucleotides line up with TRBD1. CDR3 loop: CASSAGDSSTDTQYF. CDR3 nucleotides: TGTGCCAGCAGCGCTGGGGACAGCAGCACAGATACGCAGTATTTT.